Given below is one T cell receptor beta chain in context. The antigen is unknown. V dropped 3 bases and J dropped 5 bases, with 8 bases sitting between them. The V gene's germline CDR1 is ENHRY and CDR2 SYGVKD. There are 12 residues in the CDR3. Making the TCR beta libraries involved quantitative 5'-RACE with molecular barcodes. MiXCR was run by TCRdb on the 5' RACE reads, yielding one entry per CDR3 protein. The sample carries a few hundred thousand distinct CDR3 sequences, roughly 20% recorded once. This entry is derived from a study of CD8 T cells in ankylosing spondylitis. Study observations and caveats: A motif in TCR beta, a set of eight highly homologous variants, appeared characteristic of ankylosing spondylitis blood. Earlier work had already found some motif variants in reactive arthritis synovial fluid and blood.

The rearrangement uses TRBV10-3 and TRBJ2-7; no definite D call. The sample consisted of blood, either unsorted or a sorted T cell fraction (not recorded which). The receptor was derived from a male donor with ankylosing spondylitis or in good health (not recorded which). The CDR3 loop is CAISEGSNEQYV. CDR3 sequence (DNA): TGTGCCATCAGTGAAGGGTCGAACGAGCAGTACGTC.